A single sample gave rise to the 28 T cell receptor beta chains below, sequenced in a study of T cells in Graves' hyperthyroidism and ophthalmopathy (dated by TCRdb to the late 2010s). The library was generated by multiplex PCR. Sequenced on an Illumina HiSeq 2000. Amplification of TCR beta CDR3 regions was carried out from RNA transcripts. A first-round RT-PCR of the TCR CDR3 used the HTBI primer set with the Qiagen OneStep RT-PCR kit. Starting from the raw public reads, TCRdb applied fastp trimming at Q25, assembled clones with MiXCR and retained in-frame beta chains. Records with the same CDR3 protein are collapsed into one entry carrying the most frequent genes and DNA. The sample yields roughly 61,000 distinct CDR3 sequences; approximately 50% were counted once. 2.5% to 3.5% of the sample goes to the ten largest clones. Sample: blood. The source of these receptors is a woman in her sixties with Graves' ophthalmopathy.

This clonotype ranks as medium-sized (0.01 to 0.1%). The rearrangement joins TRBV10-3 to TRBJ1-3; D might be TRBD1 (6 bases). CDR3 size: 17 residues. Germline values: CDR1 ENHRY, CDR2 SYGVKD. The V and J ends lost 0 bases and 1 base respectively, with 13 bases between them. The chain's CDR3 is CAISESQGLMSGNTIYF. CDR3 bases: TGTGCCATCAGTGAGTCTCAGGGGCTGATGTCTGGAAACACCATATATTTT.

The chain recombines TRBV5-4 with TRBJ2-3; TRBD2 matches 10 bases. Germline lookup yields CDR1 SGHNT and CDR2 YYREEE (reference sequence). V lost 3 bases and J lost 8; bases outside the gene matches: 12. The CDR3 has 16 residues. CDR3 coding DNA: TGTGCCAGCAGCTCACCGGGACTAGCGCGGGAGGGTACGCAGTATTTT. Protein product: CASSSPGLAREGTQYF.

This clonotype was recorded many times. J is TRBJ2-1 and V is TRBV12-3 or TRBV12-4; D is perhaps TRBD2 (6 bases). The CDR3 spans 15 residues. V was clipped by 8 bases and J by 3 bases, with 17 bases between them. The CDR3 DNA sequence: TGTGCCAGCTCGGCCCCGCGGGACCTCTACAATGAGCAGTTCTTC. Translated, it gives CASSAPRDLYNEQFF.

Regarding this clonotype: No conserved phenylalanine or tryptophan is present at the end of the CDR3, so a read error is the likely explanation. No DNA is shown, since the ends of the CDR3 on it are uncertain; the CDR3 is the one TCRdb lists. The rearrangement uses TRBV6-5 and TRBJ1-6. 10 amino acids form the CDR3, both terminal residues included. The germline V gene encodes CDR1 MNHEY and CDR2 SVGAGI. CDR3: CASQVRNTGS.

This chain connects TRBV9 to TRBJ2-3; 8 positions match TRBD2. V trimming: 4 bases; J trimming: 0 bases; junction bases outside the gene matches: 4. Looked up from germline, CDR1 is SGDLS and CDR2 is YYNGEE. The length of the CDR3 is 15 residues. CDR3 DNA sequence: TGTGCCAGCAGCTATAGCGGGATTAGCACAGATACGCAGTATTTT. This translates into CASSYSGISTDTQYF.

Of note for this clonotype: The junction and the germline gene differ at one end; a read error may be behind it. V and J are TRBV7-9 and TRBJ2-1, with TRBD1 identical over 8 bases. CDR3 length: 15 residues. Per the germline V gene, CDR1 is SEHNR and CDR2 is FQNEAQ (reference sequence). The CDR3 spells CASSPDRGHGNGQFF. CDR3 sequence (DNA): TGTGCCAGCAGCCCAGACAGGGGACACGGGAATGGGCAGTTCTTC. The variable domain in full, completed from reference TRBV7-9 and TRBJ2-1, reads DTGVSQNPRHKITKRGQNVTFRCDPISEHNRLYWYRQTLGQGPEFLTYFQNEAQLEKSRLLSDRFSAERPKGSFSTLEIQRTEQGDSAMYLCASSPDRGHGNGQFFGPGTRLTVL.

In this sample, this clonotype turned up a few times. CDR3 sequence reads: CASSLAPSGGEQYV. CDR3 bases: TGTGCCAGCAGCTTAGCGCCTAGCGGGGGCGAGCAGTACGTC. The gene calls are TRBV7-9 and TRBJ2-7; TRBD2 matches at 10 bases. CDR3 length equals 14 residues. V shed 0 bases, J shed 6 bases, and the junction held 2 bases outside the gene matches. The germline V gene encodes CDR1 SEHNR and CDR2 FQNEAQ (reference sequence).

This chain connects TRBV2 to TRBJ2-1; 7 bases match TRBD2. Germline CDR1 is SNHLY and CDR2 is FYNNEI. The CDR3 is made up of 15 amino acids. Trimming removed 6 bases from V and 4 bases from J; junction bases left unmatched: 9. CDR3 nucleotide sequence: TGTGCCAGCAGGGCCGGGACTACCCTTTACAATGAGCAGTTCTTC. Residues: CASRAGTTLYNEQFF.

The CDR3 region is CASGSGPIYEQYF. CDR3 nucleotides: TGTGCTAGTGGTTCCGGACCCATCTACGAGCAGTACTTC. The rearrangement links TRBV12-5 to TRBJ2-7; unclear D gene. Germline values: CDR1 LGHNT, CDR2 FRNRAP. V was shortened by 4 bases and J by 3 bases, with 10 bases between the two germline ends. The CDR3 has 13 amino acids. Variable domain in full (rest from reference TRBV12-5 and TRBJ2-7): DARVTQTPRHKVTEMGQEVTMRCQPILGHNTVFWYRQTMMQGLELLAYFRNRAPLDDSGMPKDRFSAEMPDATLATLKIQPSEPRDSAVYFCASGSGPIYEQYFGPGTRLTVT.

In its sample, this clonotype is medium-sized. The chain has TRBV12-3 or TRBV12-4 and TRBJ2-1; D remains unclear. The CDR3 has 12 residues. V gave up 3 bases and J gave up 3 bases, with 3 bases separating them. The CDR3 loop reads CASSFVYNEQFF. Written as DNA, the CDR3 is TGTGCCAGCAGTTTTGTCTACAATGAGCAGTTCTTC.

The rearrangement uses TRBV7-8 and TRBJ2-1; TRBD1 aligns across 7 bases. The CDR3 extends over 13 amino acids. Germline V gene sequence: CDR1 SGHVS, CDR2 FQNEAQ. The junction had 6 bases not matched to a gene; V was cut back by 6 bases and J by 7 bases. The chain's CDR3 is CASSRGQRNEQFF. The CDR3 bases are TGTGCCAGCAGTCGGGGACAGCGTAATGAGCAGTTCTTC. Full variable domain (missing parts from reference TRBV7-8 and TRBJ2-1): GAGVSQSPRYKVAKRGQDVALRCDPISGHVSLFWYQQALGQGPEFLTYFQNEAQLDKSGLPSDRFFAERPEGSVSTLKIQRTQQEDSAVYLCASSRGQRNEQFFGPGTRLTVL.

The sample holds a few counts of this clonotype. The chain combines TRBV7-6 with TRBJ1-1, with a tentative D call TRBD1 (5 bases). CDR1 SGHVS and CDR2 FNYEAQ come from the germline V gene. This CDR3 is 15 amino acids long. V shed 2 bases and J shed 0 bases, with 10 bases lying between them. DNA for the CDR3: TGTGCCAGCAGCTTAACCCAGGGCATGAACACTGAAGCTTTCTTT. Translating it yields CASSLTQGMNTEAFF.

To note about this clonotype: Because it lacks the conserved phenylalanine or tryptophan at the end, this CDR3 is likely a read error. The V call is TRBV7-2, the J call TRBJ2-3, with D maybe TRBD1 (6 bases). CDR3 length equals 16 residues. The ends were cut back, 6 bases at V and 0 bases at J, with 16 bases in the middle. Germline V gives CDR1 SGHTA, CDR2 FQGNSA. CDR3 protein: CASRGGSGASTDTQYL. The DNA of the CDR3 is TGTGCCAGCAGAGGGGGTTCCGGGGCTAGCACAGATACGCAGTATTTG.

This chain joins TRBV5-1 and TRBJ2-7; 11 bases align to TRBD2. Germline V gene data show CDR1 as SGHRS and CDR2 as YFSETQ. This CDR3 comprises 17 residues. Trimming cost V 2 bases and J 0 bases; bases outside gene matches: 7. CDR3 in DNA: TGCGCCAGCAGCTTCACGACTAGCGGGGCGAGCTCCTACGAGCAGTACTTC. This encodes CASSFTTSGASSYEQYF.

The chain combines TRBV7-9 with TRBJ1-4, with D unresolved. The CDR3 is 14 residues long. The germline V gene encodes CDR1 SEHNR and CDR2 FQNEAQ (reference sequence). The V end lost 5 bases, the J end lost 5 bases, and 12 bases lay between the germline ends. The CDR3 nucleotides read TGTGCCAGCAGCCGAGAAGTAGAGAATGAAAAACTGTTTTTT. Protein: CASSREVENEKLFF. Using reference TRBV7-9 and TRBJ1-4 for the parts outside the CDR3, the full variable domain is DTGVSQNPRHKITKRGQNVTFRCDPISEHNRLYWYRQTLGQGPEFLTYFQNEAQLEKSRLLSDRFSAERPKGSFSTLEIQRTEQGDSAMYLCASSREVENEKLFFGSGTQLSVL.

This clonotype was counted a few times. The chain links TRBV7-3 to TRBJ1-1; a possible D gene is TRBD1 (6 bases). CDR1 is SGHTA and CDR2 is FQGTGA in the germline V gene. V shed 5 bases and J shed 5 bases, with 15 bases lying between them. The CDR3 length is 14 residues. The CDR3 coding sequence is TGTGCCAGCAGCCCCTCGAACAGGGTGACTGAAGCTTTCTTT. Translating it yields CASSPSNRVTEAFF.

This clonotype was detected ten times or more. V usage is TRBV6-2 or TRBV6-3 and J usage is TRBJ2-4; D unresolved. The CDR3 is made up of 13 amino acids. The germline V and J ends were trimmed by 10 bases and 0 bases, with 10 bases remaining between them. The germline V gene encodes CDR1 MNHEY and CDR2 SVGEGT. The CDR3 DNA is TGTGCCACCGGAATACAAGCCAAAAACATTCAGTACTTC. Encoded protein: CATGIQAKNIQYF.

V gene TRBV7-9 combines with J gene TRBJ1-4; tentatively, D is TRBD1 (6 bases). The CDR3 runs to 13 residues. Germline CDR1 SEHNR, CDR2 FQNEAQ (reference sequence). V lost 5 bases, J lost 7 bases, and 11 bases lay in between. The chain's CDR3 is CASSPGTSEKLFF. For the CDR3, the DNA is TGTGCCAGCAGCCCCGGGACAAGTGAAAAACTGTTTTTT.

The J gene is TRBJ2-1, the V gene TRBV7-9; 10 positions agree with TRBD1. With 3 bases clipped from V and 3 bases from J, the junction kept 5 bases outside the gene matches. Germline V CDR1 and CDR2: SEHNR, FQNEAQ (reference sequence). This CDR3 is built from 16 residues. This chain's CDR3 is CASSLEDRGIYNEQFF. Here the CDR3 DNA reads TGTGCCAGCAGCTTGGAGGACAGGGGGATCTACAATGAGCAGTTCTTC. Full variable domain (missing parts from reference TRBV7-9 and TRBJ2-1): DTGVSQNPRHKITKRGQNVTFRCDPISEHNRLYWYRQTLGQGPEFLTYFQNEAQLEKSRLLSDRFSAERPKGSFSTLEIQRTEQGDSAMYLCASSLEDRGIYNEQFFGPGTRLTVL.

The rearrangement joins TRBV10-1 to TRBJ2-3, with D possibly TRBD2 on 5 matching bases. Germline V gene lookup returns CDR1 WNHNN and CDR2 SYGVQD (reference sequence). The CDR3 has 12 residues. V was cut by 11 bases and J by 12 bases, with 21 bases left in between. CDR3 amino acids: CACTDVRGTQYF. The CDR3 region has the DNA TGCGCCTGCACTGATGTACGGGGTACCCAGTATTTT.

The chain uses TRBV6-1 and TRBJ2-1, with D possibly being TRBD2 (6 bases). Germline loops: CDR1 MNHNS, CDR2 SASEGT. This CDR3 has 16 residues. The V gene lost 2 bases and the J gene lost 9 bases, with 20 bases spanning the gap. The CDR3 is CASSERGSEGWGEQFF. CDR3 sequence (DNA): TGTGCCAGCAGTGAACGGGGGAGTGAGGGTTGGGGTGAGCAGTTCTTC.

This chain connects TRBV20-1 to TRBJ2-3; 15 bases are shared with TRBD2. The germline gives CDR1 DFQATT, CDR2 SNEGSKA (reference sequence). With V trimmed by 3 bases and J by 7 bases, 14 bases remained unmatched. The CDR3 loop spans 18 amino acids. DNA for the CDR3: TGCAGTGCTAGCGCTGGACTAGCGGGAGGGCCTATGCTAAATACGCAGTATTTT. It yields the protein CSASAGLAGGPMLNTQYF.

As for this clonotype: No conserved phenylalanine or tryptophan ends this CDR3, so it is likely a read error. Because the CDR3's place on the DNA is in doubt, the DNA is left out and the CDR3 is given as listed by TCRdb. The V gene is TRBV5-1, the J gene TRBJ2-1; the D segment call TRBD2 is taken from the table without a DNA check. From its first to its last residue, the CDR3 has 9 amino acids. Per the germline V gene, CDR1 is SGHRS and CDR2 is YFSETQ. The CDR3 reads CASSLGLAG.

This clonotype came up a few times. The CDR3 here is CATTDRGSYEQYF. The CDR3 DNA reads TGTGCCACCACTGACAGGGGCTCCTACGAGCAGTACTTC. The chain combines TRBV6-2 or TRBV6-3 with TRBJ2-7, with TRBD1 identical over 8 bases. Trimming removed 10 bases from V and 0 bases from J; junction bases left unmatched: 5. Germline CDR1 and CDR2: MNHEY and SVGEGT. The CDR3 consists of 13 residues.

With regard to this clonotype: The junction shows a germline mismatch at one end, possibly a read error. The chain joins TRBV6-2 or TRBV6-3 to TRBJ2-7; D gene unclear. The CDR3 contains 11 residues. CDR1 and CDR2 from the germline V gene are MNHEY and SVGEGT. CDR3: CPSARTYGQYF. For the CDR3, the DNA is TGTCCCAGCGCACGAACCTACGGGCAGTACTTC.

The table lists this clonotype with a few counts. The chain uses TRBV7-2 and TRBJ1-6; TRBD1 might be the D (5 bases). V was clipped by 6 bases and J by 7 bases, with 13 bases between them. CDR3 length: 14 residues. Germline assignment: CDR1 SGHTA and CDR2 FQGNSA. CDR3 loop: CASRLWDGNSPLHF. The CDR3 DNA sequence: TGTGCCAGCAGGCTGTGGGACGGGAATTCACCCCTCCACTTT. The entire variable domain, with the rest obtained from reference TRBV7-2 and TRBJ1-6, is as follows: GAGVSQSPSNKVTEKGKDVELRCDPISGHTALYWYRQSLGQGLEFLIYFQGNSAPDKSGLPSDRFSAERTGGSVSTLTIQRTQQEDSAVYLCASRLWDGNSPLHFGNGTRLTVT.

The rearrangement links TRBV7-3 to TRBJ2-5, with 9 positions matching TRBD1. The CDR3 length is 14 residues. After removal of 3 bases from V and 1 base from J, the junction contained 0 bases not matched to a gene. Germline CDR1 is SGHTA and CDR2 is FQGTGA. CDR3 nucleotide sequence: TGTGCCAGCAGCTTGGACAGGGGCCAAGAGACCCAGTACTTC. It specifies CASSLDRGQETQYF.

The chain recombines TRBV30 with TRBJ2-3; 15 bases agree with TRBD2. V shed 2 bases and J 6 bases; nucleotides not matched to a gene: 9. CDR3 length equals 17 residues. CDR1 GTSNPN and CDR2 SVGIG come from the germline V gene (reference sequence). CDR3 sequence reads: CAWSLGLAGGEGDTQYF. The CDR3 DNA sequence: TGTGCCTGGAGTCTAGGACTAGCGGGAGGGGAAGGGGATACGCAGTATTTT.